A single sample is the source of the 10 T cell receptor beta chains below, sequenced in a study of blood T cell repertoires in COVID-19. Only in-frame clones appear in the TCRdb table, and some are missing; sequencing was by immunoSEQ multiplex PCR. The sample lists hundreds of thousands of clones, 83% occurring once. The sample comprised PBMCs or T cells enriched from blood (not recorded which). The receptors were gathered from a woman aged 40 to 50 who had been exposed to COVID-19.

The chain has TRBV6-5 and TRBJ1-6; possible D gene TRBD1, 6 bases. V lost 8 bases and J 10 bases, leaving 12 bases between the germline ends. CDR1 and CDR2 from the germline V gene are MNHEY and SVGAGI. The CDR3 is made up of 12 amino acids. In nucleotides, the CDR3 is TGTGCCAGCGGCCACAGGGACTCACCCCTCCACTTT. Residues: CASGHRDSPLHF.

Only a few counts were recorded for this clone. The chain carries TRBV12-3 or TRBV12-4 and TRBJ1-2, with a weak D call TRBD1 (5 bases). Trimming cost V 10 bases and J 8 bases, with 14 bases left between them. The CDR3 is 11 residues long. CDR3 nucleotides: TGTGCCACCGATACCGGGGGGGGCTACACCTTC. Encoded protein: CATDTGGGYTF.

The chain is built from TRBV6-1 and TRBJ1-2, with 11 nucleotides matching TRBD1. The germline gives CDR1 MNHNS, CDR2 SASEGT. J gave up 4 bases and V 5 bases, and 6 bases lay outside the gene matches. The CDR3 has 15 amino acids. CDR3 bases: TGTGCCAGCAGTAAGGGACAGGGGGACGTCTATGGCTACACCTTC. Residues: CASSKGQGDVYGYTF.

The chain recombines TRBV19 with TRBJ2-1, with 7 bases matching TRBD2. V trimming: 7 bases; J trimming: 8 bases; junction bases outside the gene matches: 17. CDR3 length: 16 residues. Germline V gene data show CDR1 as LNHDA and CDR2 as SQIVND (reference sequence). The CDR3 DNA reads as TGTGCCAGTACCACTGGCGGCGGGAGTTCCGGCGATGAGCAGTTCTTC. This gives the protein CASTTGGGSSGDEQFF.

V gene TRBV7-9 combines with J gene TRBJ2-1, with D possibly TRBD1 on 5 matching bases. The CDR3 totals 14 residues. Per germline, CDR1 SEHNR and CDR2 FQNEAQ (reference sequence). V was trimmed by 1 base and J by 8 bases, leaving 12 bases between them. In nucleotides, the CDR3 is TGTGCCAGCAGCTTAGAGTTCAGGGAATATGAGCAGTTCTTC. It is translated as CASSLEFREYEQFF.

V is TRBV28 and J is TRBJ1-2, with TRBD1 matching 7 bases. Germline-derived CDR1 and CDR2 are MDHEN and SYDVKM. The trim removed 6 bases at V and 4 bases at J, leaving 2 bases unmatched. The CDR3 is 12 residues long. This CDR3 is CASSNRGYGYTF. In DNA form, the CDR3 reads TGTGCCAGCAGCAACAGGGGCTATGGCTACACCTTC.

The genes are TRBV29-1 and TRBJ1-1; D is perhaps TRBD1 (6 bases). This CDR3 comprises 14 residues. Trimming took off 3 bases at V and 0 bases at J, with 11 bases between the two ends. Germline V lookup: CDR1 SQVTM, CDR2 ANQGSEA. CDR3 coding DNA: TGCAGCGTTGATCCGACAGGCATGAACACTGAAGCTTTCTTT. Translation gives CSVDPTGMNTEAFF.

The rearrangement joins TRBV11-2 to TRBJ2-2; tentative D call: TRBD1 (6 bases). Germline CDR1 SGHAT, CDR2 FQNNGV. CDR3 length: 15 amino acids. V lost 3 bases and J 2 bases, leaving 10 bases between the germline ends. CDR3 residues: CASSLWTANTGELFF. The CDR3 region has the DNA TGTGCCAGCAGCTTGTGGACAGCCAACACCGGGGAGCTGTTTTTT.

The V gene is TRBV28, the J gene TRBJ1-5; no definite D call. Germline V lookup: CDR1 MDHEN, CDR2 SYDVKM. Trimming removed 2 bases from V and 3 bases from J, with 8 bases in between. This CDR3 has 14 residues. The CDR3 DNA sequence: TGTGCCAGCAGTTTAGGGCAGTACAATCAGCCCCAGCATTTT. Protein product: CASSLGQYNQPQHF.

The rearrangement joins TRBV12-3 or TRBV12-4 to TRBJ1-3, with D hard to call. The CDR3 is made up of 12 amino acids. V lost 5 bases and J 7 bases, leaving 9 bases between the germline ends. The CDR3 region is CASSTTRNTIYF. In nucleotides, the CDR3 is TGTGCCAGCAGTACTACAAGGAACACCATATATTTT.